This TCR beta chain derives from a study of T cell repertoires in ileal Crohn's disease. The overall study: Surgery for a complication: stricturing in approximately 60%, penetrating in approximately 40%.

The study, taken as a whole, reports: High-frequency clones were more common in sorted CD8 than CD4 cells.

About this clone itself: Its specificity is not known.

Sequenced by immunoSEQ multiplex PCR; TCRdb stores in-frame clones only, minus some. The sample has about 15,000 clones, about 75% seen once. Regarding time point: inflamed ileum from the surgical specimen. Trimming took off 0 bases at V and 5 bases at J, with 5 bases between the two ends. The germline V gene encodes CDR1 MGHRA and CDR2 YSYEKL. The CDR3 sequence is 13 residues long. Sequencing was performed on ileal tissue. The sequence was collected from an adult with Crohn's disease. The rearrangement uses TRBV4-1 and TRBJ1-5, with D unclear. The CDR3 sequence is CASSQDGDQPQHF. The CDR3 DNA reads as TGCGCCAGCAGCCAAGACGGAGATCAGCCCCAGCATTTT.